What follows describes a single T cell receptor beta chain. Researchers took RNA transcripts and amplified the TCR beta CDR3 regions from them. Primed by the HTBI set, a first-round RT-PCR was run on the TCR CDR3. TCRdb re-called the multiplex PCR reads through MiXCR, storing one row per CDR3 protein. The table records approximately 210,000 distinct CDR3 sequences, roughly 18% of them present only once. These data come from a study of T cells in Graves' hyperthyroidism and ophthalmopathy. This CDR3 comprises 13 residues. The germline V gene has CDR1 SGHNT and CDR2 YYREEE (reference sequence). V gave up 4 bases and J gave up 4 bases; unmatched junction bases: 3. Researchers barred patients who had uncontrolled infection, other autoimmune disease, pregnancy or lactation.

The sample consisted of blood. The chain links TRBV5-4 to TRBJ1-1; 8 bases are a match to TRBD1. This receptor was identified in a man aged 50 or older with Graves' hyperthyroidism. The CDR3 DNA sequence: TGTGCCAGCAGCGAAGGACAGGGCACTGAAGCTTTCTTT. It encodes CASSEGQGTEAFF.